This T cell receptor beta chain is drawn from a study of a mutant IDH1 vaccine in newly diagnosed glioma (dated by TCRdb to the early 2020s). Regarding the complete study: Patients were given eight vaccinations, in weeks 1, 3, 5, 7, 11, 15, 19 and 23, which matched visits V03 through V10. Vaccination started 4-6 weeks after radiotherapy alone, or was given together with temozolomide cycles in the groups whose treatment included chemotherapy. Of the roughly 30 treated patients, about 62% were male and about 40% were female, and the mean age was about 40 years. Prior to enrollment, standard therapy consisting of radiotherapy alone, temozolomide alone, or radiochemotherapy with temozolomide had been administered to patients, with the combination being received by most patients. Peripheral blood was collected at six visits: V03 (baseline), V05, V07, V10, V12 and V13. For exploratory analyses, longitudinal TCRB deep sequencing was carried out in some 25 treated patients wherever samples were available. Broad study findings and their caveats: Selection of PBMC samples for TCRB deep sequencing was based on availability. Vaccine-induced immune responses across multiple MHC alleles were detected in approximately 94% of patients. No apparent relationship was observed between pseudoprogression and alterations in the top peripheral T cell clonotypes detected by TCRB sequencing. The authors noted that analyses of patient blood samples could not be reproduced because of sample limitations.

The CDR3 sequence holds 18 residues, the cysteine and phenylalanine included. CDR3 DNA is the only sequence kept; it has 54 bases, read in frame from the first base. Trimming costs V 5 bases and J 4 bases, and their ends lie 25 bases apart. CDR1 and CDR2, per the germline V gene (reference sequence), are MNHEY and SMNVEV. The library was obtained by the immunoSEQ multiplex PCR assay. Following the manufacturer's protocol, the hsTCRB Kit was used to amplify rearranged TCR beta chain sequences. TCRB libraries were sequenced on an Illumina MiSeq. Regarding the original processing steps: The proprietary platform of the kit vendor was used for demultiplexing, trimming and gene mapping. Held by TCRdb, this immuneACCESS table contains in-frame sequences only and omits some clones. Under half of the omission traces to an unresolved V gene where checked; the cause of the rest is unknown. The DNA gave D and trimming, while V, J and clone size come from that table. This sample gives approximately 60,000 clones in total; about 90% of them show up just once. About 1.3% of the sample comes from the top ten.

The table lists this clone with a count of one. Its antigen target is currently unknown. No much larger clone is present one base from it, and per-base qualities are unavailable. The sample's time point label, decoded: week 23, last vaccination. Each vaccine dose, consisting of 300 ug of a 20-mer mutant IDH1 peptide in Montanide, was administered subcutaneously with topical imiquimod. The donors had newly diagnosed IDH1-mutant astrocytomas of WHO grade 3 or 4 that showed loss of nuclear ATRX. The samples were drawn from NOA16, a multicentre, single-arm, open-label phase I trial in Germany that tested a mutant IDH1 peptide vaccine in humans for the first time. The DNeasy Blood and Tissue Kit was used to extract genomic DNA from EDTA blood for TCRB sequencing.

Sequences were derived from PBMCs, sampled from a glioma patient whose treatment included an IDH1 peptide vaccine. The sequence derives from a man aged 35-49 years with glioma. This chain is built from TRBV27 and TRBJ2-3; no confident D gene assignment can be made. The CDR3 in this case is CASSRPPRYRHSPDTQYF. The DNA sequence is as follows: TGTGCCAGCAGTCGCCCGCCGAGGTATAGACATTCCCCAGATACGCAGTATTTT.